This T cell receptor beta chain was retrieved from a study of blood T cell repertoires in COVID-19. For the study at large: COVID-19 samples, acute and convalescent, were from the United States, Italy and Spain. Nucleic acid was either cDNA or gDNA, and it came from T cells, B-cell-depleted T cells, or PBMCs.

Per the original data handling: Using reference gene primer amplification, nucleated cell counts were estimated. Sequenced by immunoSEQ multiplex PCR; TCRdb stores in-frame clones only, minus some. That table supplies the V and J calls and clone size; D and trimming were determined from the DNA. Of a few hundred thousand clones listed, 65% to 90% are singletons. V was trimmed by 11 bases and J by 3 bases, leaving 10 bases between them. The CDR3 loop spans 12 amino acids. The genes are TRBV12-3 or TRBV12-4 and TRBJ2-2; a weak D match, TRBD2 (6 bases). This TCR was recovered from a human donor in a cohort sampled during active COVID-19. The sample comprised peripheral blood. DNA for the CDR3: TGTGCCGTTCCGGGGGACACCGGGGAGCTGTTTTTT. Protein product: CAVPGDTGELFF.